The next 4 T cell receptor beta chains were all read from a single sample in a study of OX40 agonist ivuxolimab in advanced cancers. The method was the immunoSEQ multiplex PCR assay. TCRdb mirrors the immuneACCESS table, restricted to in-frame sequences. Some clones are absent from its copies; in checked studies, under half trace to an unresolved V gene, and the reason for the others is unknown. For this sample there are some 50,000 clones; 85% to 90% appear just once. The top ten clones comprise approximately 1.8% of the sample. Sequencing was performed on CD4+ or CD8+ T cells sorted from blood, taken in a trial of the OX40 agonist ivuxolimab. These receptors were obtained from an adult with an advanced solid tumor such as melanoma, head and neck, liver or kidney cancer.

The chain couples TRBV28 to TRBJ2-3; D gene unclear. This CDR3 has 12 amino acids. Germline CDR1 reads MDHEN; CDR2 reads SYDVKM. V dropped 3 bases and J dropped 6 bases, with 7 bases sitting between them. As DNA, the CDR3 is TGTGCCAGCAGTTTTTTGGGGGATACGCAGTATTTT. Translation: CASSFLGDTQYF.

This clone came up once. This chain links TRBV4-2 with TRBJ1-1; 7 bases align to TRBD1. After removal of 4 bases from V and 0 bases from J, the junction contained 2 bases not matched to a gene. CDR1 LGHNA and CDR2 YNFKEQ come from the germline V gene. The CDR3 sequence is 14 residues long. CDR3: CASSLGGMNTEAFF. The CDR3 DNA reads as TGTGCCAGCAGCCTAGGGGGCATGAACACTGAAGCTTTCTTT.

A note on this clone: The same CDR3 arises from other DNA sequences in this sample as well. The chain employs TRBV27 and TRBJ1-4; 7 bases match TRBD1. V was pared by 3 bases and J by 5 bases, with 3 bases of the junction left unmatched. The CDR3 length is 14 residues. The germline gives CDR1 MNHEY, CDR2 SMNVEV (reference sequence). The CDR3 DNA sequence: TGTGCCAGCAGTTTTGGACAGGAGAATGAAAAACTGTTTTTT. Protein sequence: CASSFGQENEKLFF.

The chain links TRBV4-3 to TRBJ1-4; maybe TRBD1 (6 bases). The CDR3 sequence is 17 residues long. In germline, CDR1 is LGHNA, CDR2 YSLEER. With 3 bases removed from V and 8 bases from J, the gap between germline ends came to 22 bases. CDR3 protein: CASSQAVYRATIEKLFF. The CDR3 bases are TGCGCCAGCAGCCAGGCGGTATACAGGGCCACAATCGAAAAACTGTTTTTT.